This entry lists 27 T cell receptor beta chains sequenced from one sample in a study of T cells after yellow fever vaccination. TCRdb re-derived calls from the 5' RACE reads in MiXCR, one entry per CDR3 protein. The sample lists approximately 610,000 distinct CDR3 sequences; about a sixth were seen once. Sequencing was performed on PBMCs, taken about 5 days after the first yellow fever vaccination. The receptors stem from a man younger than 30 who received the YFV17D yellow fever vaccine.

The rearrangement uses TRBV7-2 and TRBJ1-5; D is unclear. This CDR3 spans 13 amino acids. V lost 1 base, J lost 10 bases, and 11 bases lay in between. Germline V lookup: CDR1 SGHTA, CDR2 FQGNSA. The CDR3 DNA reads TGTGCCAGCAGCTTAGAGGGCCCTCTCCCCCAGCATTTT. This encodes CASSLEGPLPQHF.

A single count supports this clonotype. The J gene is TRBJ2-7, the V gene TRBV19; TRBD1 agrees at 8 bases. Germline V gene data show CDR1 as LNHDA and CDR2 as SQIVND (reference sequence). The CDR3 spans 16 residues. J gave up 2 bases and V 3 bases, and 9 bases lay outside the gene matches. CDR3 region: CASSIPTGQEPYEQYF. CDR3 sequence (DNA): TGTGCCAGTAGTATTCCCACGGGACAGGAGCCCTACGAGCAGTACTTC.

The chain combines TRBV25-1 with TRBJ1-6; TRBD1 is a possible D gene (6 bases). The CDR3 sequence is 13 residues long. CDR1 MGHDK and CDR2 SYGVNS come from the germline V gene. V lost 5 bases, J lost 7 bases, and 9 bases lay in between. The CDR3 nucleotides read TGTGCCAGCAGTCGGGACACCAATTCACCCCTCCACTTT. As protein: CASSRDTNSPLHF.

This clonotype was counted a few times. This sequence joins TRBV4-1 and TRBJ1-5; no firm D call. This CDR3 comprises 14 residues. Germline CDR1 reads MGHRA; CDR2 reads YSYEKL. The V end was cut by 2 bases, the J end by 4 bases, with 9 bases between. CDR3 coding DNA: TGCGCCAGCAGCCAATTTGAGAAAAATCAGCCCCAGCATTTT. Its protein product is CASSQFEKNQPQHF.

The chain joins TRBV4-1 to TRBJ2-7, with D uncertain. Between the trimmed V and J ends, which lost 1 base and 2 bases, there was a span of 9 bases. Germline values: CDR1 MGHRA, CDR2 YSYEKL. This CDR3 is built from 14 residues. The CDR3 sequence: CASSQGMDPYEQYV. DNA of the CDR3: TGCGCCAGCAGCCAAGGAATGGATCCCTACGAGCAGTACGTC.

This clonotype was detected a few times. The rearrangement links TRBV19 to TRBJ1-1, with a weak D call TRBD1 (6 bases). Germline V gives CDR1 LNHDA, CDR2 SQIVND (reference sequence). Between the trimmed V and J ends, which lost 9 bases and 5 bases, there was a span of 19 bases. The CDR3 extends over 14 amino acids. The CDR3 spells CASVPQRGGTEAFF. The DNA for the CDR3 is TGTGCCAGCGTCCCCCAACGAGGGGGGACTGAAGCTTTCTTT.

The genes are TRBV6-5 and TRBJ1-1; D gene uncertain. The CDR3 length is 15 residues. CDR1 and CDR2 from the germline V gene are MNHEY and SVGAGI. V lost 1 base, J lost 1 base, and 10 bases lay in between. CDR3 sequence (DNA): TGTGCCAGCAGTTACTTGGCCCATCCGAACACTGAAGCTTTCTTT. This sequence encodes CASSYLAHPNTEAFF.

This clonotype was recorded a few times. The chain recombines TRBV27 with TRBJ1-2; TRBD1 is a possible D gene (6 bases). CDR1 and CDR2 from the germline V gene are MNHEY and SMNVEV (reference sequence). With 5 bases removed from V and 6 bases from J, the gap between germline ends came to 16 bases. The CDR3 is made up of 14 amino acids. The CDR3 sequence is CASSHQGFRDGYTF. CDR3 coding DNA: TGTGCCAGCAGTCATCAGGGGTTTCGGGATGGCTACACCTTC.

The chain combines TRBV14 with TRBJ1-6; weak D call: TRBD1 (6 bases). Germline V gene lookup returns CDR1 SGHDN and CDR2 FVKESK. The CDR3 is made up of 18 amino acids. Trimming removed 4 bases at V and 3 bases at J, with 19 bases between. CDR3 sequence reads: CASSRTGSGAVYNSPLHF. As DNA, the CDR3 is TGTGCCAGCAGCCGCACAGGGTCCGGCGCTGTCTATAATTCACCCCTCCACTTT.

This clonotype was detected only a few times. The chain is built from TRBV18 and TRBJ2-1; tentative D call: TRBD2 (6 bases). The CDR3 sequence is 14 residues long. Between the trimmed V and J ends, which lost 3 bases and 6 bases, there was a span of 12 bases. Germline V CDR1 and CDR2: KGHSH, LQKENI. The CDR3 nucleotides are TGTGCCAGCTCACCGGTGCGGGGACTCAATGAGCAGTTCTTC. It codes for CASSPVRGLNEQFF.

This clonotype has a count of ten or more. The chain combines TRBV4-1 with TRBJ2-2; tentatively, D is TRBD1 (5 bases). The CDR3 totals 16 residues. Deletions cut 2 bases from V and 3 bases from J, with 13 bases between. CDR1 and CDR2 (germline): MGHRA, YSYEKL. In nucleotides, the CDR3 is TGCGCCAGCAGCCAAACCCCTGGGGCGTACACCGGGGAGCTGTTTTTT. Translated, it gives CASSQTPGAYTGELFF.

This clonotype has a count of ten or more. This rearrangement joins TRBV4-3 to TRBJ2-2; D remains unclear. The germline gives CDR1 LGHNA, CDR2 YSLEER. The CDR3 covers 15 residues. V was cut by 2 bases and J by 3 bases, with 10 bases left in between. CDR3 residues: CASSQLVGDTGELFF. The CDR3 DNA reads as TGCGCCAGCAGCCAACTGGTAGGCGACACCGGGGAGCTGTTTTTT.

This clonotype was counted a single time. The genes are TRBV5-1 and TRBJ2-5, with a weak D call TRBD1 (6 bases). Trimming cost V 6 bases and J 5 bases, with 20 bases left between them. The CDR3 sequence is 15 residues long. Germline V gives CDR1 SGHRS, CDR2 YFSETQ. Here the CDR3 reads CASTRMLGGSETQYF. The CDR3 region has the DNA TGCGCCAGCACCCGGATGCTAGGGGGTTCGGAGACCCAGTACTTC.

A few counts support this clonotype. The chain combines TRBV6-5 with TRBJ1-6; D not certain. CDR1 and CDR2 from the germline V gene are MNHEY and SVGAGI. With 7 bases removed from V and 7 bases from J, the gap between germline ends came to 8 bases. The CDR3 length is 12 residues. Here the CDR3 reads CASKGGNSPLHF. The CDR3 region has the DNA TGTGCCAGCAAGGGAGGGAATTCACCCCTCCACTTT.

CDR3 region: CSARRWGANQPQHF. The CDR3, as DNA: TGCAGTGCTAGACGGTGGGGGGCTAATCAGCCCCAGCATTTT. The V and J genes are TRBV20-1 and TRBJ1-5; TRBD1 might be the D (6 bases). The V end was cut by 2 bases, the J end by 4 bases, with 12 bases between. Germline V gene lookup returns CDR1 DFQATT and CDR2 SNEGSKA (reference sequence). CDR3 length equals 14 residues.

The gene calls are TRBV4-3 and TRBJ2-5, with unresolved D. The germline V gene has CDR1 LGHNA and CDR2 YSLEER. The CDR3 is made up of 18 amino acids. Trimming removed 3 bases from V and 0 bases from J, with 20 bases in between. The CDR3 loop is CASSQRRIEGPYQETQYF. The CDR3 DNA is TGCGCCAGCAGCCAGCGTCGTATTGAAGGACCTTACCAAGAGACCCAGTACTTC.

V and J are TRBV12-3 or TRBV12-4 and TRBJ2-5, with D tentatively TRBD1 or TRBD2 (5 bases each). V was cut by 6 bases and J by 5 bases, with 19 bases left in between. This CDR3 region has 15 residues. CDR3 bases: TGTGCCAGCAGCGACCCGGGACGACCAGTGGAGACCCAGTACTTC. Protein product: CASSDPGRPVETQYF.

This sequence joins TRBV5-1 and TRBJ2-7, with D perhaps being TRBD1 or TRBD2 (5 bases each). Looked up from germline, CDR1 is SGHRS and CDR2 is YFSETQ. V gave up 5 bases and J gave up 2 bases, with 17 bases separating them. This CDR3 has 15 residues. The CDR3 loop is CASRPLFRGAYEQYF. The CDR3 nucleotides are TGCGCCAGCAGGCCCCTCTTCCGAGGGGCCTACGAGCAGTACTTC.

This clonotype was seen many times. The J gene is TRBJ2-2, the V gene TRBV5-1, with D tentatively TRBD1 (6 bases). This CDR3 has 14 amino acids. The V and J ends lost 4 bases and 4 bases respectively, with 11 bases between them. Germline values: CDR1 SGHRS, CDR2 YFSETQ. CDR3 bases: TGCGCCAGCAGCCCCGGACAGTCCACCGGGGAGCTGTTTTTT. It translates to CASSPGQSTGELFF.

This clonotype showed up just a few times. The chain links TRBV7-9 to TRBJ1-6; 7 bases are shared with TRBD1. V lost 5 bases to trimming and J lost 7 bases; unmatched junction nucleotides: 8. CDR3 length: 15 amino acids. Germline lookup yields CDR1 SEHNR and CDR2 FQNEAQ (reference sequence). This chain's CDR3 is CASSTYRGSNSPLHF. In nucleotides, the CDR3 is TGTGCCAGCAGCACTTACAGGGGAAGCAATTCACCCCTCCACTTT.

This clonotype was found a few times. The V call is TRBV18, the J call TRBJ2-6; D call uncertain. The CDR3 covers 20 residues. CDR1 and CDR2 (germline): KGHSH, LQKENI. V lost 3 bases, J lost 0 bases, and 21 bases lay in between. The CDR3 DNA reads TGTGCCAGCTCACCTGCGATGGGGAACCCTATAATCTCTGGGGCCAACGTCCTGACTTTC. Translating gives CASSPAMGNPIISGANVLTF.

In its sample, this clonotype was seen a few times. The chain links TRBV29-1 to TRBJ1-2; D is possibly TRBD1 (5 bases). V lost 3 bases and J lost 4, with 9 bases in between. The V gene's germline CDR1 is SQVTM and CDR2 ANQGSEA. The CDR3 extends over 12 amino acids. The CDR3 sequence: CSVDHRPYGYTF. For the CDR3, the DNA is TGCAGCGTTGACCACAGGCCCTATGGCTACACCTTC.

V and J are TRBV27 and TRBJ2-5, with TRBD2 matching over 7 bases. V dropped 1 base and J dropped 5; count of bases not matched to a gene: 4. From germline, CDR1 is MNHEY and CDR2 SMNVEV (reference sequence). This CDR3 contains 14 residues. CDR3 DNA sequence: TGTGCCAGCAGTTTATGGGGGGGAGGGGAGACCCAGTACTTC. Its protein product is CASSLWGGGETQYF.

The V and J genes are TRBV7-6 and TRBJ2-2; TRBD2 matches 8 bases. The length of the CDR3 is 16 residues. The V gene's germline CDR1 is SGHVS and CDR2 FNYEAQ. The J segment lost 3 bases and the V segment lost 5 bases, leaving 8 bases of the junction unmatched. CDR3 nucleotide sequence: TGTGCCAGCAGCCCGGGAGGGACGCTTTACACCGGGGAGCTGTTTTTT. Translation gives CASSPGGTLYTGELFF.

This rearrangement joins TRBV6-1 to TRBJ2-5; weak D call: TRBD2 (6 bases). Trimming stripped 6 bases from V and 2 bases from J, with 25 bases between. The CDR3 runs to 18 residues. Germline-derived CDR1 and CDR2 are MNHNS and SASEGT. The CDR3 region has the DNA TGTGCCAGCAGCGTGGTCCCTCAGGACTACCACCCACAAGAGACCCAGTACTTC. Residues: CASSVVPQDYHPQETQYF.

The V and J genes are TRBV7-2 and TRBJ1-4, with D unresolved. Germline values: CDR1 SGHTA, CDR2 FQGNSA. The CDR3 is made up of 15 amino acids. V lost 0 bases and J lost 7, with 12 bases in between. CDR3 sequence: CASSLAPGVVEKLFF. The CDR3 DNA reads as TGTGCCAGCAGCTTAGCGCCCGGGGTGGTTGAAAAACTGTTTTTT.

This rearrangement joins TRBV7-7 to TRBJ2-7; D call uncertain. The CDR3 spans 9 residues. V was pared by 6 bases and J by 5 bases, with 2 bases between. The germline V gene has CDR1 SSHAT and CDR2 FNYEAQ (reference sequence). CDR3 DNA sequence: TGTGCCAGCAGAAACGAGCAGTACTTC. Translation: CASRNEQYF.